This T cell receptor (beta chain) appears in the sequencing data of a study of blood T cell repertoires in COVID-19. Study as a whole: Some COVID-19 samples were acute and others convalescent; all came from the United States, Italy and Spain. T cells, B-cell-depleted T cells, or PBMCs supplied cDNA or gDNA.

Profiling relied on immunoSEQ multiplex PCR, and the TCRdb table lists in-frame clones only, not all of them. The profile shows 200,000 or so clones, about 80% of them singletons. Germline values: CDR1 MNHEY, CDR2 SMNVEV (reference sequence). This CDR3 has 18 amino acids. Trimming left V 1 base short and J 4 bases short, with 23 bases between. The TCR sequence derives from a man in his 60s who had recovered from COVID-19. The rearrangement joins TRBV27 to TRBJ2-7; possible D gene TRBD1, 5 bases. The sequencing input was PBMCs or T cells enriched from blood (not recorded which). DNA for the CDR3: TGTGCCAGCAGTTTATATTATAGAGAGGCAGGGCTTCCTTACGAGCAGTACTTC. Encoded protein: CASSLYYREAGLPYEQYF.